The clone carrying this T cell receptor (beta chain) was seen ten or more times. Its antigen is still unknown. Germline V gene data show CDR1 as LNHDA and CDR2 as SQIVND (reference sequence). Trimming removed 5 bases from V and 4 bases from J, with 12 bases in between. This CDR3 is built from 14 residues. The entry originates in a study of T and B cells in COVID-19 patients. General observations from the study: Highly clonal in active COVID-19, TRB repertoires exceeded healthy-donor diversity and richness at recovery. No sequencing was yet done of CD4+, regulatory or CD8+ subsets, or of SARS-CoV-2-responsive or tetramer+ sorted cells.

Each TRB amplification used roughly 230-550 ng of genomic DNA from blood. BIOMED2 TRB-A/B primer pools were used in multiplex TRB PCR. TCRdb ran MiXCR on the multiplex PCR reads and lists one entry per CDR3 protein. The data show more than 20,000 distinct CDR3 sequences, 32% seen once. The sample comprised blood. The chain couples TRBV19 to TRBJ1-5; D is perhaps TRBD1 (6 bases). The sequence came from a human donor who had recovered from COVID-19. The CDR3 region is CASSAGQQNQPQHF. The CDR3 region has the DNA TGTGCCAGTAGTGCCGGACAGCAGAATCAGCCCCAGCATTTT.